A selection of T cell receptor beta chains follows, all from one sample in a study of CD8 T cells in ankylosing spondylitis. MiXCR was run by TCRdb on the 5' RACE reads, yielding one entry per CDR3 protein. The sample gives about 390,000 distinct CDR3 sequences, 20% to 25% of which show up once; roughly a sixth is in the top ten. What was sequenced was blood, either unsorted or a sorted T cell fraction (not recorded which). The receptors were sampled from a male donor with ankylosing spondylitis. Both conserved end residues are trimmed from each CDR3.

TRBV27	TRBJ2-7	ASSFKNSYEQY
TRBV20-1	TRBJ2-7	SATRESYEQY
TRBV20-1	TRBJ2-7	SAGLASVEQY
TRBV11-2	TRBJ2-5	ASSLDRRLAM
TRBV18	TRBJ2-4	ASSKTGGSSNIQY
TRBV3-1	TRBJ2-7	ASSHLPWTTRSSYEQY
TRBV29-1	TRBJ1-5	SVVTGSSYSNQPQH
TRBV18	TRBJ2-1	ASSPQFLNNEQF
TRBV27	TRBJ2-1	ASSLLGTRQNEQF
TRBV15	TRBJ2-1	ATSRDAGAYNEQF
TRBV12-3/TRBV12-4	TRBJ2-7	ASRTSGSVTYEQY
TRBV29-1	TRBJ2-6	SVVQAIGTANVLT
TRBV7-6	TRBJ2-5	ASSSTSGWKTQY
TRBV27	TRBJ1-1	ASSSIRTANTEAF
TRBV15	TRBJ1-4	ATSRDLGQKLF
TRBV20-1	TRBJ2-7	SARDTRPPFEQY
TRBV4-2	TRBJ1-2	ASSQVGDRAAYT
TRBV5-1	TRBJ2-2	ASSPGTGRPTNTGELF
TRBV5-1	TRBJ2-2	ASSIDTGPTGELF
TRBV20-1	TRBJ2-1	SAHDTGTTYNEQF
TRBV28	TRBJ2-5	ASSLSGQVETQY
TRBV20-1	TRBJ2-7	SARDPGGRAGEQY
TRBV5-1	TRBJ2-1	ASSFSPWPPYNEQF
TRBV9	TRBJ2-7	ASSVQDPYEQY
TRBV6-1	TRBJ2-1	ASSQQESPYNEQF
TRBV7-3	TRBJ2-2	ASSLTPGSRTGELF
TRBV14	TRBJ2-5	ASSQPMTGVGTQY
TRBV10-3	TRBJ1-1	AISRTIFLMNTEAF
TRBV24-1	TRBJ2-2	ATRERGDTGELF
TRBV7-9	TRBJ2-1	ASSFGGLNQF
TRBV5-1	TRBJ2-7	ASSPDRDEQY
TRBV9	TRBJ2-1	ASSVVAGSAGEQF
TRBV20-1	TRBJ1-1	SARAPGTNTEAF
TRBV28	TRBJ2-6	ASSWTDRSSGANVLT
TRBV18	TRBJ2-5	ASSPGARQETQY
TRBV20-1	TRBJ2-1	SADQGFELNEQF
TRBV5-6	TRBJ2-1	ASSLPESPRQGYNEQF
TRBV5-5	TRBJ2-2	ASSLTWGRNTGELF
TRBV28	TRBJ2-7	ASSWSRYEQY
TRBV20-1	TRBJ2-7	SARSTGTGDPEQY
TRBV3-1	TRBJ1-2	ASSQDRVTRGSDYGYT
TRBV11-1	TRBJ2-1	ASSRGGLADLGGYNEQF
TRBV28	TRBJ2-2	ATDFSGSVDTGELF
TRBV9	TRBJ1-1	ASSVAARGQNTEAF
TRBV6-1	TRBJ2-7	ASSAPGLSYEQY
TRBV5-1	TRBJ2-3	ASSFRSAPAFPNPDTQY
TRBV11-3	TRBJ1-4	ASSPSRTNEKLF
TRBV25-1	TRBJ1-3	ASSEPGEPGNTIY